Sequencing of this T cell receptor (beta chain) was carried out in a study of naive and memory T cell subsets (dated by TCRdb to 2016 to 2017). A note on the overall study: Sorted naive and memory T cell subsets from peripheral blood were analyzed in the study using a UMI-based, open-source pipeline for TCR alpha and beta sequencing. RNA was DNase-treated and reverse transcribed with TCR constant-region primers, mostly using SuperScript III. The functional CMV T cell responses agreed completely with IgG serology results.

The count of this clonotype is one. What this receptor recognizes is not known. Per-nucleotide qualities are absent, and no much larger clonotype sits a single base away. Overall study results and their limits: The abundance of TCRs followed a power law with an exponent that differed between naive and memory subsets yet stayed consistent across the three individuals. RNA-based TCR counts may be affected by expression changes linked to T cell activation and differentiation. Single alpha or beta chain sequences, rather than paired alpha/beta receptors, were used to define clonotypes. Following error correction, more than 95% of naive TCR sequences occurred only once, which made naive abundance distributions much steeper than those of memory subsets. The repertoire findings for the naive and memory subsets could not be validated against a ground truth, as none was available. In both CD4 and CD8 cells, going from naive through CM, EM and EMRA, the Gini index went up while Shannon and inverse Simpson diversity went down.

The library was made by UMI-ligation and nested PCR. An equimolar mix of two oligonucleotides covering both TRBC1 and TRBC2 was used as the beta constant-region primer. The ligated cDNA went through four rounds of PCR with nested alpha and beta constant-region primers together with the SP2 primer. T4 RNA ligase 1 ligated a single-stranded oligonucleotide carrying the SP2 primer and a 12-nucleotide UMI to the cDNA 3' end. Incubation of the ligation reaction was carried out at 16 degrees C for roughly 18-24 hours. To avoid over-amplification, PCR2 was usually performed as a SYBR Green qPCR and halted once a predetermined threshold was reached. Apart from the first purification, every purification step used Agencourt AMPure XP magnetic beads. Libraries were quantified by Qubit and checked on a TapeStation, where a main peak was expected near 650 bp. Pooled libraries were sequenced on an Illumina MiSeq using v2 2x251 paired-end kits, and typically about 1-2.3 million reads were obtained per sample. Each sample library was pooled at approximately 4 nM, and roughly 5-8% PhiX was included to improve cluster recognition. As for how the authors treated the data: V and J genes were assigned to Demultiplexor-processed FASTQ reads by Decombinator through tag matching, with a single base-pair mismatch being allowed. Collapsinator relied on UMIs to fix sequencing errors as well as frequency errors caused by PCR heterogeneity. CDR3Translator translated TCRs and extracted CDR3s from the conserved cysteine to the FGXG phenylalanine, flagging non-productive sequences. Repertoires were subsampled to equal numbers of UMI-defined TCRs before Gini, Shannon entropy and inverse Simpson indices were calculated. Within the linear range, a power law was fitted to clonotype abundance distributions using maximum likelihood. When run on a single naive CD8 sample, MIGEC and the pipeline yielded similar UMI counts, similar unique TCR numbers and similar clonal distributions. The repertoires were searched for several thousand CMV-associated CDR3 sequences that had been compiled from VDJdb and a published dataset. Using fastp at Q25 and MiXCR, TCRdb reprocessed the public reads and kept productive beta chains. Rows are combined by CDR3 protein, so each entry shows the most common genes and DNA. TCRdb, not the original authors, processed these V and J calls. The sample yields roughly 130,000 distinct CDR3 sequences; roughly 36% were counted once. The ten most abundant clones make up 0.9% of the sample.

The CDR3 contains 15 residues, cysteine and phenylalanine counted. CDR3 DNA is the only sequence kept; it has 45 bases, read in frame from the first base. CDR1 and CDR2 are drawn from the germline V gene: SGHRS, YFSETQ. V is reduced by 3 bases and J by 0 bases, leaving a spacing of 9 bases between them. From the second PCR step on, the TCR alpha and beta chain libraries were amplified in separate reactions. To determine each donor's CMV status, fresh PBMCs were stimulated overnight with CMV viral lysate, and IFNgamma production from CD4+ T cells was then assessed. CD4 T cells were positively selected with Miltenyi beads, followed by positive selection of CD8 T cells from the CD4-negative fraction. Cells were stained for CD3, CD4, CD8, CD45RA, CD27 and a live/dead dye and were sorted on a BD Aria II into four subsets based on CD45RA and CD27. Blood was obtained from a few healthy volunteers, and the blood from each volunteer was fractionated into CD4 and CD8 T cells and subsequently into four differentiation subsets. Roughly 120 ml of peripheral blood was collected from each donor, and PBMC were isolated from the blood using Ficoll-Paque PLUS density-gradient centrifugation. After sorting, cells were lysed in RLT buffer, RNA was extracted using a Qiagen RNeasy kit, and the extracted RNA was stored at -80 degrees C.

The source material was central memory CD4+ T cells from blood. Explained via the paper, the cell subset or site label denotes: central memory, CD45RA- CD27+. The chain was built from TRBV5-1 and TRBJ1-4, with the D gene not clear enough to name. This sequence was found in a human donor in good health. The CDR3 corresponds to CASSSSPATNEKLFF. At the DNA level, the sequence is TGCGCCAGCAGCTCCTCCCCCGCAACTAATGAAAAACTGTTTTTT.